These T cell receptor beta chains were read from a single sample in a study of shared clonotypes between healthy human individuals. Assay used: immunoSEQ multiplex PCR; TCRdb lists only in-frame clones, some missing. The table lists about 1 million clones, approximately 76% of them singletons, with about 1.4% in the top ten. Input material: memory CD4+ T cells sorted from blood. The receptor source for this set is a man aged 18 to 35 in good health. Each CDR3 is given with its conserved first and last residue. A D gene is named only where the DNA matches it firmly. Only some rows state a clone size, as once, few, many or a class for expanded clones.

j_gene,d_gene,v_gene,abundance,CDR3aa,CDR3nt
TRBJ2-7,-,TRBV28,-,CASSQWTAAGEQYF,TGTGCCAGCTCCCAATGGACAGCGGCCGGCGAGCAGTACTTC
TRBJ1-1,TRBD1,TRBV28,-,CASPPPGQGGTEAFF,TGTGCCAGCCCCCCACCGGGACAGGGCGGAACTGAAGCTTTCTTT
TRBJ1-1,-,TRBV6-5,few,CASGRPGVRTEAFF,TGTGCCAGCGGGCGGCCGGGGGTCAGGACTGAAGCTTTCTTT
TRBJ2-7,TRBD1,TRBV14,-,CASSQGQGMVYEQYF,TGTGCCAGCAGCCAAGGACAGGGGATGGTCTACGAGCAGTACTTC
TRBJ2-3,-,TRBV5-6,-,CASSFLQVQADTQYF,TGTGCCAGCAGTTTCTTACAGGTACAGGCAGATACGCAGTATTTT
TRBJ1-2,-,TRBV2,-,CASSEGSAQLQHTF,TGTGCCAGCAGTGAAGGTTCCGCCCAACTCCAACACACCTTC
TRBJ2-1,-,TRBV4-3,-,CASSQDTGRGNEQFF,TGCGCCAGCAGCCAAGATACGGGAAGGGGGAATGAGCAGTTCTTC
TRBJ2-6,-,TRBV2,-,CASSDPPGASSGANVLTF,TGTGCCAGCAGTGACCCCCCCGGGGCGAGCTCTGGGGCCAACGTCCTGACTTTC
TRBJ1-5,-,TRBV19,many,CASSIMDSLNQPQHF,TGTGCCAGTAGTATTATGGACAGTCTAAATCAGCCCCAGCATTTT
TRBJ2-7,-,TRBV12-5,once,CASGLVLGGPIYEQYF,TGTGCTAGTGGTTTGGTACTCGGCGGGCCCATCTACGAGCAGTACTTC
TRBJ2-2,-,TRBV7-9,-,CASRSSGATNTGELFF,TGTGCCAGCAGATCTTCAGGGGCGACAAACACCGGGGAGCTGTTTTTT
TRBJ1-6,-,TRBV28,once,CASSYGKSSYNSPLHF,TGTGCCAGCAGTTATGGCAAGAGCTCCTATAATTCACCCCTCCACTTT
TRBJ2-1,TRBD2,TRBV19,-,CASRTSGFTYNEQFF,TGTGCCAGTAGGACTAGCGGGTTTACCTACAATGAGCAGTTCTTC
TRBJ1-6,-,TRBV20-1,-,CSARDLRGTTF,TGCAGTGCTAGAGATTTGAGGGGGACAACTTTT
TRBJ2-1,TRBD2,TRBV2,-,CASSVSGVSNEQFF,TGTGCCAGCAGTGTTAGCGGGGTTAGCAATGAGCAGTTCTTC
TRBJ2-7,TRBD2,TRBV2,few,CASSRGLAGSSYEQYF,TGTGCCAGCAGCCGAGGACTAGCGGGGTCTTCCTACGAGCAGTACTTC
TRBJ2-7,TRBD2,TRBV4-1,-,CASSRSSGGSSYEQYF,TGCGCCAGCAGCCGATCTAGCGGAGGGTCCTCCTACGAGCAGTACTTC
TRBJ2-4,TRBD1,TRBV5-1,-,CASSLTGGKTQYF,TGCGCCAGCAGCTTGACAGGGGGCAAGACTCAGTACTTC
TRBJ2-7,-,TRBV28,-,CASSRRDEQYF,TGTGCCAGCAGCCGCCGGGACGAGCAGTACTTC
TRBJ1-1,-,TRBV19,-,CASSSLNLNTEAFF,TGTGCCAGTAGTTCCCTAAACTTGAACACTGAAGCTTTCTTT